The 28 T cell receptor beta chains given below trace back to one sample, sequenced in a study of shared clonotypes between healthy human individuals. Assay: immunoSEQ multiplex PCR; the TCRdb copy retains only in-frame clones and omits some. The data hold fewer than 3 million clones, with 85% to 95% observed a single time. Sequencing was performed on naive CD4+ T cells from PBMCs. Subset in this sample: CD45RA+ positively selected. These receptors were obtained from a man younger than 30 in good health. Some clones in this sample may be carry-over from other donors' samples.

The chain combines TRBV5-1 with TRBJ2-7; 7 bases are a match to TRBD2. V lost 4 bases and J lost 2; bases outside the gene matches: 15. Germline values: CDR1 SGHRS, CDR2 YFSETQ. This CDR3 has 17 residues. The DNA of the CDR3 is TGCGCCAGCAGCCGATATACTACTACTAGCGACCCCTACGAGCAGTACTTC. This sequence encodes CASSRYTTTSDPYEQYF.

Of note for this clone: The same CDR3 arises from other DNA sequences in this sample as well. The CDR3 loop is CASSLVRENTEAFF. The CDR3 DNA sequence: TGCGCCAGCAGCTTGGTCAGGGAGAACACTGAAGCTTTCTTT. The rearrangement uses TRBV5-1 and TRBJ1-1, with a weak D call TRBD1 (5 bases). The CDR3 extends over 14 amino acids. Germline loops: CDR1 SGHRS, CDR2 YFSETQ. V was shortened by 0 bases and J by 1 base, with 7 bases between the two germline ends.

The CDR3 loop is CASSLSGTSGSIDTQYF. CDR3 DNA sequence: TGTGCCAGCAGCTTGTCCGGGACTAGCGGGAGTATAGATACGCAGTATTTT. The V and J genes are TRBV28 and TRBJ2-3, with 14 bases lining up with TRBD2. CDR3 length: 17 amino acids. Trimming took 6 bases from V and 5 from J; bases not matched to a gene: 10. Germline assignment: CDR1 MDHEN and CDR2 SYDVKM. Full variable domain (missing parts from reference TRBV28 and TRBJ2-3): DVKVTQSSRYLVKRTGEKVFLECVQDMDHENMFWYRQDPGLGLRLIYFSYDVKMKEKGDIPEGYSVSREKKERFSLILESASTNQTSMYLCASSLSGTSGSIDTQYFGPGTRLTVL.

The chain joins TRBV28 to TRBJ2-3, with TRBD2 matching 7 bases. The CDR3 is made up of 12 amino acids. The J segment lost 0 bases and the V segment lost 11 bases, leaving 2 bases of the junction unmatched. The germline CDR1 and CDR2 sequences are MDHEN and SYDVKM. The CDR3 reads CAAGESTDTQYF. The CDR3, as DNA: TGTGCCGCGGGGGAAAGCACAGATACGCAGTATTTT.

Comments on this clone: Other DNA variants within this sample encode the same CDR3. The chain recombines TRBV30 with TRBJ1-5; a weak D match, TRBD1 (5 bases). Germline V gene sequence: CDR1 GTSNPN, CDR2 SVGIG (reference sequence). V lost 1 base, J lost 5 bases, and 9 bases lay in between. This CDR3 is built from 13 residues. The CDR3 spells CAWSGGGDQPQHF. The CDR3 coding sequence is TGTGCCTGGAGTGGGGGCGGGGATCAGCCCCAGCATTTT.

V gene TRBV6-6 combines with J gene TRBJ2-2; D gene ambiguous. The germline CDR1 and CDR2 sequences are MNHNY and SVGAGI (reference sequence). CDR3 length: 15 residues. The V gene lost 5 bases and the J gene lost 2 bases, with 12 bases spanning the gap. The CDR3 protein is CASSVNKGNTGELFF. The CDR3 coding sequence is TGTGCCAGCAGTGTCAACAAGGGCAACACCGGGGAGCTGTTTTTT.

V is TRBV4-1 and J is TRBJ1-6, with 7 bases identical to TRBD1. The CDR3 contains 13 residues. Germline assignment: CDR1 MGHRA and CDR2 YSYEKL. V dropped 10 bases and J dropped 7; count of bases not matched to a gene: 7. The CDR3 nucleotides are TGCGCCACTACCGGGACAGCCAATTCACCCCTCCACTTT. Its translation: CATTGTANSPLHF.

The genes are TRBV5-1 and TRBJ2-3, with a tentative D call TRBD2 (5 bases). The germline CDR1 and CDR2 sequences are SGHRS and YFSETQ. The CDR3 loop spans 17 amino acids. V was clipped by 0 bases and J by 1 base, with 15 bases between them. CDR3 sequence reads: CASSLGPQTGGTDTQYF. The DNA for the CDR3 is TGCGCCAGCAGCTTGGGCCCCCAGACCGGGGGCACAGATACGCAGTATTTT. Full variable domain (outside the CDR3, taken from reference TRBV5-1 and TRBJ2-3): KAGVTQTPRYLIKTRGQQVTLSCSPISGHRSVSWYQQTPGQGLQFLFEYFSETQRNKGNFPGRFSGRQFSNSRSEMNVSTLELGDSALYLCASSLGPQTGGTDTQYFGPGTRLTVL.

This clone was detected a few times. The chain recombines TRBV10-2 with TRBJ1-1, with a tentative D call TRBD1 (6 bases). The ends were cut back, 6 bases at V and 0 bases at J, with 11 bases in the middle. The CDR3 has 14 residues. The germline V gene has CDR1 WSHSY and CDR2 SAAADI. CDR3 region: CASREDSLNTEAFF. The CDR3 DNA reads TGCGCCAGCAGGGAGGACAGCCTGAACACTGAAGCTTTCTTT.

The chain recombines TRBV7-3 with TRBJ2-7; 7 nucleotides agree with TRBD2. V shed 4 bases and J 1 base; nucleotides not matched to a gene: 4. Germline lookup yields CDR1 SGHTA and CDR2 FQGTGA. The CDR3 totals 14 residues. CDR3 amino acids: CASSSNSGSYEQYF. The CDR3 DNA sequence: TGTGCCAGCAGCTCAAATAGCGGGTCCTACGAGCAGTACTTC. Together with reference TRBV7-3 and TRBJ2-7, the CDR3 gives the full variable domain: GAGVSQTPSNKVTEKGKYVELRCDPISGHTALYWYRQSLGQGPEFLIYFQGTGAADDSGLPNDRFFAVRPEGSVSTLKIQRTERGDSAVYLCASSSNSGSYEQYFGPGTRLTVT.

The chain combines TRBV5-4 with TRBJ2-1; 8 bases line up with TRBD2. The germline gives CDR1 SGHNT, CDR2 YYREEE (reference sequence). V trimming: 2 bases; J trimming: 0 bases; junction bases outside the gene matches: 1. This CDR3 spans 15 amino acids. The CDR3 DNA reads as TGTGCCAGCAGCTTTAGCGGGGCCTCCTACAATGAGCAGTTCTTC. It yields the protein CASSFSGASYNEQFF.

The chain recombines TRBV7-5 with TRBJ2-7; the table's D call, TRBD1, was not checked against the DNA. TRBV7-5 is marked as a pseudogene. This CDR3 contains 13 residues. For the CDR3, the DNA is TGTGTCAGAAGCTTAATCAGGGGGCACGAGCAGTACTTC. It translates to CVRSLIRGHEQYF.

The chain links TRBV6-4 to TRBJ1-1; D is ambiguous. The length of the CDR3 is 15 residues. Per the germline V gene, CDR1 is MRHNA and CDR2 is SNTAGT. Between the trimmed V and J ends, which lost 7 bases and 0 bases, there was a span of 15 bases. The CDR3 spells CASKPGVGMNTEAFF. CDR3 nucleotide sequence: TGTGCCAGCAAACCAGGTGTGGGTATGAACACTGAAGCTTTCTTT.

V and J are TRBV19 and TRBJ2-3, with D possibly called TRBD1 or TRBD2 (6 bases each). The V end lost 3 bases, the J end lost 7 bases, and 17 bases lay between the germline ends. The CDR3 consists of 15 residues. Germline CDR1 is LNHDA and CDR2 is SQIVND (reference sequence). Written as DNA, the CDR3 is TGTGCCAGTAGTATCCGACTAAGGGGGGTGTATACGCAGTATTTT. Translating gives CASSIRLRGVYTQYF.

CDR3 DNA: TGTGCCAGCTCACCAGACGGACAGGGGGCAGGTGGCTACACCTTC. Amino acid sequence: CASSPDGQGAGGYTF. J is TRBJ1-2 and V is TRBV18, with TRBD1 matching 11 bases. Trimming took 2 bases from V and 7 from J; bases not matched to a gene: 6. Germline V lookup: CDR1 KGHSH, CDR2 LQKENI. This CDR3 region has 15 residues.

The chain has TRBV4-1 and TRBJ1-5; perhaps TRBD1 as D (6 bases). Germline V gene sequence: CDR1 MGHRA, CDR2 YSYEKL. The V and J ends lost 2 bases and 5 bases respectively, with 7 bases between them. The CDR3 sequence is 13 residues long. CDR3 nucleotides: TGCGCCAGCAGCCAACCAGGGGATCAGCCCCAGCATTTT. Protein: CASSQPGDQPQHF.

The chain recombines TRBV29-1 with TRBJ1-2; D remains ambiguous. CDR1 is SQVTM and CDR2 is ANQGSEA in the germline V gene. CDR3 length: 13 amino acids. V gave up 6 bases and J gave up 4 bases, with 15 bases separating them. The DNA for the CDR3 is TGCAGCGTCTCCACGGGGATTCTCTATGGCTACACCTTC. This gives the protein CSVSTGILYGYTF.

In this sample, this clone turned up once. The chain employs TRBV28 and TRBJ2-7; no definite D call. Germline lookup yields CDR1 MDHEN and CDR2 SYDVKM. The germline V and J ends were trimmed by 8 bases and 6 bases, with 20 bases remaining between them. This CDR3 is built from 14 residues. CDR3 coding DNA: TGTGCCAGCCCCCGTAGGCGGCCCCTCCGCGAGCAGTACTTC. This gives the protein CASPRRRPLREQYF.

The V gene is TRBV29-1, the J gene TRBJ1-2, with no clear D. Germline V gene sequence: CDR1 SQVTM, CDR2 ANQGSEA. V gave up 4 bases and J gave up 4 bases, with 13 bases separating them. The CDR3 is 13 amino acids. CDR3 sequence: CSVVAPLPYGYTF. CDR3 nucleotide sequence: TGCAGCGTTGTTGCCCCCCTGCCCTATGGCTACACCTTC.

The rearrangement joins TRBV6-1 to TRBJ1-2; unclear D gene. Germline lookup yields CDR1 MNHNS and CDR2 SASEGT. V dropped 9 bases and J dropped 3 bases, with 11 bases sitting between them. The CDR3 has 12 residues. The CDR3: CASDLKDYGYTF. DNA for the CDR3: TGTGCCAGTGACCTAAAAGACTATGGCTACACCTTC.

This clone is a singleton in its sample. The chain joins TRBV10-3 to TRBJ2-1; the match to TRBD2 covers 10 bases. This CDR3 contains 15 residues. The V and J ends lost 5 bases and 7 bases, in that order; junction bases with no gene match: 8. Per germline, CDR1 ENHRY and CDR2 SYGVKD. This CDR3 reads CAISPVLAGRNEQFF. CDR3 DNA sequence: TGTGCCATCAGTCCCGTACTAGCGGGAAGGAATGAGCAGTTCTTC.

V gene TRBV5-1 combines with J gene TRBJ1-2; a weak D match, TRBD1 (6 bases). In germline, CDR1 is SGHRS, CDR2 YFSETQ. V was pared by 0 bases and J by 6 bases, with 9 bases between. This CDR3 region has 13 residues. Written as DNA, the CDR3 is TGCGCCAGCAGCTTGGAGGGGGGTAATGGCTACACCTTC. Translating gives CASSLEGGNGYTF. Full variable domain (remainder filled in from reference TRBV5-1 and TRBJ1-2): KAGVTQTPRYLIKTRGQQVTLSCSPISGHRSVSWYQQTPGQGLQFLFEYFSETQRNKGNFPGRFSGRQFSNSRSEMNVSTLELGDSALYLCASSLEGGNGYTFGSGTRLTVV.

This clone was seen just once. The chain carries TRBV6-6 and TRBJ2-2, with 7 bases that match TRBD1. The germline V gene encodes CDR1 MNHNY and CDR2 SVGAGI (reference sequence). This CDR3 is built from 16 residues. J was trimmed by 0 bases and V by 6 bases; bases with no gene match: 7. CDR3 nucleotide sequence: TGTGCCAGCAGCCCAACCGGGACAGCGAACACCGGGGAGCTGTTTTTT. It encodes CASSPTGTANTGELFF.

V is TRBV2 and J is TRBJ2-1; TRBD2 is a possible D gene (6 bases). Germline CDR1 SNHLY, CDR2 FYNNEI. V was trimmed by 6 bases and J by 1 base, leaving 16 bases between them. This CDR3 is built from 16 residues. In DNA, the CDR3 is TGTGCCAGCAGAGACGCAGAAGCGGGTTCCTACAATGAGCAGTTCTTC. Translation gives CASRDAEAGSYNEQFF.

V and J are TRBV27 and TRBJ1-2; the match to TRBD1 covers 7 bases. J gave up 8 bases and V 3 bases, and 3 bases lay outside the gene matches. The CDR3 has 12 amino acids. The germline CDR1 and CDR2 sequences are MNHEY and SMNVEV (reference sequence). CDR3 DNA: TGTGCCAGCAGTTTTCAGGGGGGCGGCTACACCTTC. Residues: CASSFQGGGYTF.

The gene calls are TRBV5-8 and TRBJ1-2; TRBD1 matches 9 bases. V lost 4 bases and J lost 4; bases outside the gene matches: 8. CDR1 is SGHTS and CDR2 is YDEGEE in the germline V gene. The CDR3 runs to 15 residues. The CDR3 protein is CASSVGTGWGYGYTF. CDR3 DNA sequence: TGTGCCAGCAGCGTCGGGACAGGGTGGGGCTATGGCTACACCTTC.

The chain is built from TRBV11-2 and TRBJ2-7; unclear D gene. V dropped 4 bases and J dropped 0 bases, with 10 bases sitting between them. The CDR3 runs to 14 residues. Looked up from germline, CDR1 is SGHAT and CDR2 is FQNNGV. CDR3 sequence (DNA): TGTGCCAGCAGCTCAACACCGAGCTCCTACGAGCAGTACTTC. Translating gives CASSSTPSSYEQYF. Supplemented by reference TRBV11-2 and TRBJ2-7, the full variable domain reads EAGVAQSPRYKIIEKRQSVAFWCNPISGHATLYWYQQILGQGPKLLIQFQNNGVVDDSQLPKDRFSAERLKGVDSTLKIQPAKLEDSAVYLCASSSTPSSYEQYFGPGTRLTVT.

The chain joins TRBV9 to TRBJ2-7; 7 bases are a match to TRBD2. The germline V gene encodes CDR1 SGDLS and CDR2 YYNGEE. This CDR3 region has 15 residues. After removal of 3 bases from V and 7 bases from J, the junction contained 13 bases not matched to a gene. In DNA form, the CDR3 reads TGTGCCAGCAGCGAGGGGAGCGGGACCGGGGGAGAGCAGTACTTC. Its protein is CASSEGSGTGGEQYF.